The 30 T cell receptor beta chains given below trace back to one sample, sequenced in a study of early T cells in non-severe SARS-CoV-2 infection. TCRdb recomputed calls from the 5' RACE reads with MiXCR, one row per CDR3 protein. Counted here are 75,000 to 90,000 distinct CDR3 sequences, roughly 13% occurring once; the ten biggest clones make up less than 1.5%. The sample taken for sequencing was whole blood. These receptors originate from an adult who was a healthcare worker with PCR-confirmed SARS-CoV-2 infection or an uninfected control (not recorded which).

The chain carries TRBV6-2 or TRBV6-3 and TRBJ1-5; D is ambiguous. CDR1 and CDR2 (germline): MNHEY, SVGEGT. The V gene lost 2 bases and the J gene lost 9 bases, with 11 bases spanning the gap. CDR3 length equals 13 residues. This chain's CDR3 is CASSYDPKPPQHF. The CDR3, as DNA: TGTGCCAGCAGTTACGACCCCAAGCCGCCCCAGCATTTT.

This clonotype was seen at least ten times. This rearrangement joins TRBV28 to TRBJ2-1, with D unresolved. The CDR3 is made up of 15 amino acids. V was clipped by 4 bases and J by 6 bases, with 16 bases between them. Germline CDR1 reads MDHEN; CDR2 reads SYDVKM. In DNA, the CDR3 is TGTGCCAGCAGTTCCCTCCCGTGGGAAGGCAATGAGCAGTTCTTC. Encoded protein: CASSSLPWEGNEQFF.

This clonotype was seen only a few times. The V and J genes are TRBV7-6 and TRBJ2-1; 13 bases fit TRBD2. Germline values: CDR1 SGHVS, CDR2 FNYEAQ. V trimming: 5 bases; J trimming: 15 bases; junction bases outside the gene matches: 7. The CDR3 totals 13 residues. CDR3 sequence reads: CASSPGTSGTPFF. The CDR3 DNA is TGTGCCAGCAGCCCAGGGACTAGCGGGACCCCGTTCTTC.

This clonotype was seen more than once but under ten times. A much larger clone differs by one base, so this may be a read error. CDR3 region: CASSLVSNQPQHF. Here the CDR3 DNA reads TGTGCCAGCAGTTTAGTAAGCAATCAGCCCCAGCATTTT. The chain employs TRBV27 and TRBJ1-5; D gene unclear. CDR1 is MNHEY, CDR2 SMNVEV, per germline (reference sequence). The V end was cut by 2 bases, the J end by 1 base, with 3 bases between. The CDR3 has 13 amino acids.

The genes are TRBV12-5 and TRBJ2-1, with D perhaps matching TRBD1 (5 bases). Germline assignment: CDR1 LGHNT and CDR2 FRNRAP. Trimming cost V 1 base and J 0 bases, with 16 bases left between them. This CDR3 region has 18 residues. The CDR3 region is CASGLAFGAASSYNEQFF. In DNA, the CDR3 is TGTGCTAGTGGTTTGGCTTTTGGGGCTGCAAGCTCCTACAATGAGCAGTTCTTC.

This clonotype was observed at least ten times. The CDR3 nucleotides are TGTGCCAGCCTGGACCACCAAGAGACCCAGTACTTC. Its translation is CASLDHQETQYF. This chain uses TRBV12-3 or TRBV12-4 with TRBJ2-5; D call uncertain. V was trimmed by 8 bases and J by 0 bases, leaving 7 bases between them. The CDR3 spans 12 residues.

This clonotype was observed many times. The chain links TRBV10-3 to TRBJ2-7; 10 bases match TRBD2. CDR1 ENHRY and CDR2 SYGVKD come from the germline V gene. J lost 5 bases, V lost 4 bases, and 14 bases had no gene match. This CDR3 comprises 17 residues. CDR3 sequence reads: CAISAPSSGSTGNEQYF. Here the CDR3 DNA reads TGTGCCATCAGTGCCCCTTCTAGCGGGAGCACGGGGAACGAGCAGTACTTC.

The chain joins TRBV27 to TRBJ2-3, with D possibly TRBD2 on 5 matching bases. V lost 3 bases and J lost 0, with 22 bases in between. Per the germline V gene, CDR1 is MNHEY and CDR2 is SMNVEV (reference sequence). The length of the CDR3 is 19 residues. As DNA, the CDR3 is TGTGCCAGCAGTTTTCGCAGCCGGAAACGGGGATATAGCACAGATACGCAGTATTTT. It yields the protein CASSFRSRKRGYSTDTQYF.

A few counts support this clonotype. The chain joins TRBV28 to TRBJ1-5, with D unresolved. Per germline, CDR1 MDHEN and CDR2 SYDVKM. The CDR3 totals 11 residues. Trimming pared 7 bases from V and 4 bases from J, leaving 5 bases between. As DNA, the CDR3 is TGTGCCAGCAAGGGTAATCAGCCCCAGCATTTT. Translation gives CASKGNQPQHF. Looking up the rest from reference TRBV28 and TRBJ1-5 gives the full variable domain: DVKVTQSSRYLVKRTGEKVFLECVQDMDHENMFWYRQDPGLGLRLIYFSYDVKMKEKGDIPEGYSVSREKKERFSLILESASTNQTSMYLCASKGNQPQHFGDGTRLSIL.

This clonotype turned up a few times. This chain uses TRBV12-3 or TRBV12-4 with TRBJ2-7; 7 nucleotides agree with TRBD1. The trim removed 1 base at V and 2 bases at J, leaving 8 bases unmatched. CDR3 length equals 16 residues. The CDR3 DNA follows: TGTGCCAGCAGTTTAGTTCTACAGGGGCACGCCTACGAGCAGTACTTC. It specifies CASSLVLQGHAYEQYF.

There are a few counts of this clonotype. The chain carries TRBV13 and TRBJ2-7, with 9 nucleotides matching TRBD1. The CDR3 is made up of 14 amino acids. Unmatched junction bases numbered 4, after V lost 5 bases and J lost 2 bases. Germline CDR1 PRHDT, CDR2 FYEKMQ (reference sequence). CDR3 loop: CASSRQGGTYEQYF. CDR3 in DNA: TGTGCCAGCAGCCGACAGGGGGGGACCTACGAGCAGTACTTC.

This clonotype was counted ten times or more. The rearrangement uses TRBV7-2 and TRBJ1-6; D not certain. Per the germline V gene, CDR1 is SGHTA and CDR2 is FQGNSA. Trimming shortened V by 6 bases and J by 4 bases, and 19 bases separated the two germline ends. The CDR3 is 17 amino acids. The CDR3 DNA reads TGTGCCAGCAGTCCCTCGGCCAGGCGAGATTATAATTCACCCCTCCACTTT. Its translation is CASSPSARRDYNSPLHF.

The genes are TRBV5-1 and TRBJ2-2, with 7 positions matching TRBD1. Germline CDR1 reads SGHRS; CDR2 reads YFSETQ. Trimming at V came to 4 bases and at J to 5 bases, leaving 8 bases not matched to a gene. The CDR3 contains 15 residues. CDR3 sequence (DNA): TGCGCCAGCAGCCACCGGGACAGTTGGACCGGGGAGCTGTTTTTT. This codes for CASSHRDSWTGELFF.

In its sample, this clonotype was seen a few times. The rearrangement uses TRBV25-1 and TRBJ2-5; 7 positions match TRBD1. This CDR3 has 17 residues. The germline gives CDR1 MGHDK, CDR2 SYGVNS. With V trimmed by 2 bases and J by 1 base, 10 bases remained unmatched. The CDR3 coding sequence is TGTGCCAGCAGTGAAAAAGCTTTCCGGGACAGCCAAGAGACCCAGTACTTC. Its translation is CASSEKAFRDSQETQYF. The entire variable domain, with the rest obtained from reference TRBV25-1 and TRBJ2-5, is as follows: EADIYQTPRYLVIGTGKKITLECSQTMGHDKMYWYQQDPGMELHLIHYSYGVNSTEKGDLSSESTVSRIRTEHFPLTLESARPSHTSQYLCASSEKAFRDSQETQYFGPGTRLLVL.

This clonotype was observed a few times. The genes are TRBV30 and TRBJ1-2; TRBD1 agrees at 11 bases. V was clipped by 7 bases and J by 4 bases; unmatched bases: 8. Germline values: CDR1 GTSNPN, CDR2 SVGIG (reference sequence). The CDR3 is 14 amino acids. For the CDR3, the DNA is TGTGCCTCAGAGGACAGGGGGCAAGGCTATGGCTACACCTTC. Protein product: CASEDRGQGYGYTF.

This clonotype was seen many times. The rearrangement uses TRBV5-4 and TRBJ1-2; no firm D call. This CDR3 contains 16 residues. Germline V gene sequence: CDR1 SGHNT, CDR2 YYREEE (reference sequence). With 4 bases removed from V and 0 bases from J, the gap between germline ends came to 16 bases. As DNA, the CDR3 is TGTGCCAGCAGCCCCTTCAAAGGGATTACTAACTATGGCTACACCTTC. Translated: CASSPFKGITNYGYTF.

This clonotype was counted many times. This chain links TRBV6-6 with TRBJ2-5, with D perhaps TRBD1 (6 bases). V was shortened by 2 bases and J by 0 bases, with 10 bases between the two germline ends. Germline lookup yields CDR1 MNHNY and CDR2 SVGAGI (reference sequence). This CDR3 comprises 15 residues. CDR3 protein: CASSYPTGYQETQYF. Here the CDR3 DNA reads TGTGCCAGCAGTTACCCCACAGGGTACCAAGAGACCCAGTACTTC.

The V call is TRBV6-1, the J call TRBJ2-3; D may be TRBD1 or TRBD2 (5 bases each). The CDR3 spans 17 residues. The germline V and J ends were trimmed by 3 bases and 2 bases, with 18 bases remaining between them. Germline CDR1 MNHNS, CDR2 SASEGT. CDR3 nucleotide sequence: TGTGCCAGCAGTGAGAGGAGAGGGGCAGGCCCCACAGATACGCAGTATTTT. It translates to CASSERRGAGPTDTQYF.

Many counts were recorded for this clonotype. The genes are TRBV7-9 and TRBJ1-2; TRBD1 agrees at 10 bases. The CDR3 covers 15 residues. V was pared by 1 base and J by 5 bases, with 4 bases of the junction left unmatched. Germline V gene sequence: CDR1 SEHNR, CDR2 FQNEAQ (reference sequence). The CDR3 region is CASSLVRGQGYGYTF. CDR3 DNA sequence: TGTGCCAGCAGCTTAGTTCGGGGACAGGGGTATGGCTACACCTTC.

The genes are TRBV20-1 and TRBJ1-5; weak D call: TRBD1 (5 bases). The CDR3 has 14 residues. Germline CDR1 DFQATT, CDR2 SNEGSKA (reference sequence). Between the trimmed V and J ends, which lost 5 bases and 1 base, there was a span of 12 bases. CDR3 sequence reads: CSAWTPGSNQPQHF. The CDR3 DNA is TGCAGTGCTTGGACACCGGGCAGCAATCAGCCCCAGCATTTT.

V and J are TRBV2 and TRBJ2-7; 8 positions match TRBD1. CDR3 length: 14 residues. With V trimmed by 4 bases and J by 2 bases, 4 bases remained unmatched. CDR1 is SNHLY, CDR2 FYNNEI, per germline. CDR3 nucleotides: TGTGCCAGCAGTGGACAGGGGCGGACCTACGAGCAGTACTTC. The encoded protein is CASSGQGRTYEQYF.

The sample holds many counts of this clonotype. This chain uses TRBV19 with TRBJ1-5; tentative D call: TRBD1 (6 bases). Germline V gene data show CDR1 as LNHDA and CDR2 as SQIVND (reference sequence). Trimming cost V 9 bases and J 6 bases, with 24 bases left between them. This CDR3 has 16 amino acids. The CDR3 reads CASRLQASGESQPQHF. The CDR3 nucleotides read TGTGCCAGCCGCCTCCAGGCGTCAGGGGAAAGTCAGCCCCAGCATTTT.

The chain combines TRBV19 with TRBJ1-5; no firm D call. Germline CDR1 reads LNHDA; CDR2 reads SQIVND (reference sequence). V shed 5 bases and J shed 0 bases, with 8 bases lying between them. The CDR3 totals 14 residues. The DNA of the CDR3 is TGTGCCAGTAGTCCCTTGGATAGCAATCAGCCCCAGCATTTT. It encodes CASSPLDSNQPQHF.

This clonotype was picked up many times. This chain connects TRBV12-3 or TRBV12-4 to TRBJ2-2, with D perhaps TRBD1 (6 bases). V lost 3 bases and J lost 0, with 17 bases in between. This CDR3 comprises 18 residues. This CDR3 is CASSLVLGHLANTGELFF. DNA of the CDR3: TGTGCCAGCAGTTTGGTTCTGGGACATCTCGCGAACACCGGGGAGCTGTTTTTT.

This clonotype was observed a handful of times. The V and J genes are TRBV7-2 and TRBJ2-1; D is unclear. The CDR3 has 11 amino acids. CDR1 and CDR2 from the germline V gene are SGHTA and FQGNSA. V was shortened by 7 bases and J by 3 bases, with 4 bases between the two germline ends. This CDR3 is CASTVYNEQFF. The CDR3, as DNA: TGTGCCAGCACCGTCTACAATGAGCAGTTCTTC.

This clonotype was observed a few times. This sequence joins TRBV4-1 and TRBJ2-1; weak D call: TRBD2 (5 bases). Trimming pared 1 base from V and 8 bases from J, leaving 6 bases between. Per germline, CDR1 MGHRA and CDR2 YSYEKL. The CDR3 totals 12 residues. The CDR3: CASSQGSDEQFF. CDR3 in DNA: TGCGCCAGCAGCCAAGGTAGCGATGAGCAGTTCTTC.

This clonotype was picked up a small number of times. The chain uses TRBV20-1 and TRBJ2-3; D not certain. Germline V lookup: CDR1 DFQATT, CDR2 SNEGSKA (reference sequence). The CDR3 consists of 14 residues. V shed 5 bases and J shed 2 bases, with 14 bases lying between them. CDR3 in amino acids: CSAPYLGTTDTQYF. CDR3 coding DNA: TGCAGTGCTCCCTATCTGGGCACCACAGATACGCAGTATTTT.

The chain employs TRBV7-2 and TRBJ1-6; D remains unclear. CDR1 SGHTA and CDR2 FQGNSA come from the germline V gene. With 1 base removed from V and 0 bases from J, the gap between germline ends came to 4 bases. The CDR3 totals 15 residues. The CDR3 reads CASSLGSSYNSPLHF. The DNA for the CDR3 is TGTGCCAGCAGCTTAGGGAGCTCCTATAATTCACCCCTCCACTTT.

This clonotype was detected many times. The chain combines TRBV7-2 with TRBJ2-7; TRBD2 matches 9 bases. CDR3 length equals 14 residues. Germline-derived CDR1 and CDR2 are SGHTA and FQGNSA. J was trimmed by 7 bases and V by 9 bases; bases with no gene match: 13. The CDR3 bases are TGTGCCAGTGATCGCCTAGCGGGATATGGGGAGCAGTACTTC. This encodes CASDRLAGYGEQYF. Looking up the rest from reference TRBV7-2 and TRBJ2-7 gives the full variable domain: GAGVSQSPSNKVTEKGKDVELRCDPISGHTALYWYRQSLGQGLEFLIYFQGNSAPDKSGLPSDRFSAERTGGSVSTLTIQRTQQEDSAVYLCASDRLAGYGEQYFGPGTRLTVT.

In this sample, this clonotype turned up a few times. The chain joins TRBV7-8 to TRBJ2-7; 7 bases agree with TRBD2. CDR1 and CDR2 (germline): SGHVS, FQNEAQ. Losses at the gene ends were 4 bases for V and 0 bases for J; bases not matched to a gene: 6. CDR3 length equals 15 residues. CDR3 DNA: TGTGCCAGCAGCTCGACCGGGACTACCTCCTACGAGCAGTACTTC. Translation: CASSSTGTTSYEQYF. Full variable domain (outside the CDR3, taken from reference TRBV7-8 and TRBJ2-7): GAGVSQSPRYKVAKRGQDVALRCDPISGHVSLFWYQQALGQGPEFLTYFQNEAQLDKSGLPSDRFFAERPEGSVSTLKIQRTQQEDSAVYLCASSSTGTTSYEQYFGPGTRLTVT.